This TCR beta chain was recorded in a study of T-cell memory formation after mild COVID-19. Germline assignment: CDR1 SNHLY and CDR2 FYNNEI. V was clipped by 7 bases and J by 0 bases, with 13 bases between them. The CDR3 is 14 residues long. Each CDR3 protein gets one entry after TCRdb re-called the 5' RACE reads with MiXCR. The sample lists 540,000 or so distinct CDR3 sequences, roughly 22% occurring once. This clonotype was obtained from an adult woman who had mild COVID-19 (a few samples of this study predate the infection). Cell type and time point are not known. The specimen sequenced was PBMCs or a T cell subset sorted from them (not recorded which). The chain employs TRBV2 and TRBJ2-7; TRBD1 is a possible D gene (6 bases). CDR3 sequence reads: CASTERTDSYEQYF. As DNA, the CDR3 is TGTGCCAGCACCGAAAGGACAGACTCCTACGAGCAGTACTTC.